The 29 T cell receptor beta chains reported below all come from one sample, sequenced in a study of T cells in Graves' hyperthyroidism and ophthalmopathy. It was RNA transcripts that yielded the amplified TCR beta CDR3 regions. First-round RT-PCR with HTBI primers amplified the TCR CDR3 region. Each CDR3 protein gets one entry after TCRdb re-called the multiplex PCR reads with MiXCR. The table has more than 450,000 distinct CDR3 sequences, roughly 15% seen once. The specimen sequenced was blood. The receptors originated from a woman between 40 and 55 years old with Graves' hyperthyroidism.

This clonotype occurred many times. This rearrangement joins TRBV28 to TRBJ2-5; no firm D call. Per the germline V gene, CDR1 is MDHEN and CDR2 is SYDVKM. Trimming pared 1 base from V and 1 base from J, leaving 7 bases between. The CDR3 length is 14 residues. CDR3: CASSLSRRQETQYF. Written as DNA, the CDR3 is TGTGCCAGCAGTTTATCACGGCGCCAAGAGACCCAGTACTTC.

This clonotype was seen repeatedly, ten times or more. The chain links TRBV28 to TRBJ1-5; 10 bases are a match to TRBD1. The ends lost 5 bases at V and 6 bases at J; junction bases unmatched: 13. CDR1 and CDR2 from the germline V gene are MDHEN and SYDVKM. This CDR3 has 17 amino acids. CDR3 nucleotide sequence: TGTGCCAGCAGTCCATCCGCCGGGACAGGGGTGGGTCAGCCCCAGCATTTT. It yields the protein CASSPSAGTGVGQPQHF.

A few counts support this clonotype. V gene TRBV29-1 combines with J gene TRBJ1-1; 9 nucleotides line up with TRBD1. The CDR3 has 13 amino acids. V shed 6 bases, J shed 4 bases, and the junction held 6 bases outside the gene matches. The germline V gene has CDR1 SQVTM and CDR2 ANQGSEA. The CDR3 spells CSVSTGGGTEAFF. CDR3 in DNA: TGCAGCGTCTCCACAGGGGGCGGCACTGAAGCTTTCTTT.

This clonotype turned up a few times. The chain carries TRBV6-1 and TRBJ2-7, with 12 bases matching TRBD2. CDR1 is MNHNS, CDR2 SASEGT, per germline. V shed 2 bases and J 3 bases; nucleotides not matched to a gene: 5. This CDR3 is built from 16 residues. CDR3 DNA sequence: TGTGCCAGCAGTGAACGACTAGCGGGAGCGGGCTACGAGCAGTACTTC. Its translation is CASSERLAGAGYEQYF.

The chain is built from TRBV5-4 and TRBJ1-5; D gene unclear. The germline V gene encodes CDR1 SGHNT and CDR2 YYREEE (reference sequence). V was shortened by 4 bases and J by 3 bases, with 17 bases between the two germline ends. This CDR3 region has 16 residues. The CDR3 loop is CASSPTPSRTNQPQHF. CDR3 in DNA: TGTGCCAGCAGCCCGACACCTTCCAGGACCAATCAGCCCCAGCATTTT.

This clonotype occurred a few times. This may arise from a read error, as a much more abundant clone is one base away. The rearrangement links TRBV28 to TRBJ1-5; D is uncertain. The germline V and J ends were trimmed by 3 bases and 3 bases, with 9 bases remaining between them. Germline CDR1 is MDHEN and CDR2 is SYDVKM. This CDR3 is 14 amino acids long. Here the CDR3 reads CASSLEEVNQPQHF. Written as DNA, the CDR3 is TGTGCCAGCAGTTTGGAGGAAGTCAATCAGCCCCAGCATTTT.

This clonotype was detected ten times or more. The rearrangement links TRBV7-9 to TRBJ1-1; D is undetermined. V shed 5 bases and J shed 2 bases, with 9 bases lying between them. The CDR3 loop spans 13 amino acids. The germline CDR1 and CDR2 sequences are SEHNR and FQNEAQ (reference sequence). CDR3 protein: CASSNAGNTEAFF. CDR3 bases: TGTGCCAGCAGCAACGCCGGTAACACTGAAGCTTTCTTT.

This clonotype was detected ten times or more. This chain links TRBV6-1 with TRBJ2-7; 8 bases are shared with TRBD1. Trimming took 6 bases from V and 1 from J; bases not matched to a gene: 17. The CDR3 covers 18 residues. CDR1 and CDR2 from the germline V gene are MNHNS and SASEGT. In DNA, the CDR3 is TGTGCCAGCAGCGACCCTCAGGGGGCATCGGGATTTTCCTACGAGCAGTACTTC. Amino acids: CASSDPQGASGFSYEQYF.

This clonotype was observed many times. The chain links TRBV12-3 or TRBV12-4 to TRBJ2-1, with D unclear. Trimming removed 6 bases from V and 8 bases from J, with 11 bases in between. This CDR3 has 12 residues. CDR3 sequence reads: CASSQRVYEQFF. Written as DNA, the CDR3 is TGTGCCAGCAGCCAAAGGGTATATGAGCAGTTCTTC.

This clonotype was picked up a small number of times. This chain uses TRBV20-1 with TRBJ1-2; maybe TRBD1 (5 bases). The CDR3 covers 11 residues. V was pared by 0 bases and J by 8 bases, with 7 bases between. Looked up from germline, CDR1 is DFQATT and CDR2 is SNEGSKA (reference sequence). CDR3 protein: CSARDRGGYTF. The CDR3 coding sequence is TGCAGTGCTAGAGATCGGGGGGGCTACACCTTC.

This clonotype was picked up a small number of times. This may stem from a read error, because a much larger clone lies one nucleotide away. Because it lacks the conserved phenylalanine or tryptophan at the end, this CDR3 is likely a read error. The genes are TRBV6-1 and TRBJ1-1; possible D gene TRBD1, 5 bases. Trimming removed 2 bases at V and 5 bases at J, with 12 bases between. The germline V gene has CDR1 MNHNS and CDR2 SASEGT. The CDR3 contains 14 residues. DNA for the CDR3: TGTGCCAGCAGTGAACGGAGCAGGGTGACTGAAGCTTTCTCT. Its protein product is CASSERSRVTEAFS.

The genes are TRBV24-1 and TRBJ1-4; the match to TRBD1 covers 7 bases. The CDR3 spans 16 residues. CDR1 is KGHDR and CDR2 is SFDVKD in the germline V gene. The V segment lost 2 bases and the J segment 3 bases; nucleotides outside the gene matches: 5. The CDR3 spells CATSDSTGAANEKLFF. The CDR3 coding sequence is TGTGCCACCAGTGATTCAACAGGGGCGGCTAATGAAAAACTGTTTTTT.

Ten or more counts support this clonotype. The gene calls are TRBV28 and TRBJ1-1, with D unresolved. Germline V gene data show CDR1 as MDHEN and CDR2 as SYDVKM. V was cut by 5 bases and J by 5 bases, with 9 bases left in between. This CDR3 region has 12 residues. The CDR3 protein is CASSGYRTEAFF. CDR3 coding DNA: TGTGCCAGCAGTGGGTATCGAACTGAAGCTTTCTTT.

In this sample, this clonotype turned up many times. The J gene is TRBJ2-3, the V gene TRBV12-3 or TRBV12-4; D is possibly TRBD2 (5 bases). Trimming removed 3 bases at V and 4 bases at J, with 11 bases between. This CDR3 spans 14 amino acids. The CDR3 sequence is CASSFSGSADTQYF. The DNA of the CDR3 is TGTGCCAGCAGTTTCTCGGGGAGCGCAGATACGCAGTATTTT.

The chain combines TRBV4-1 with TRBJ1-4, with a tentative D call TRBD1 (6 bases). The CDR3 has 18 amino acids. Trimming cost V 4 bases and J 1 base, with 19 bases left between them. Germline V gene data show CDR1 as MGHRA and CDR2 as YSYEKL. The CDR3 region is CASSRSRQVGLTNEKLFF. CDR3 nucleotide sequence: TGCGCCAGCAGCCGTTCCCGACAGGTCGGGTTAACTAATGAAAAACTGTTTTTT.

This clonotype has a count of ten or more. This chain joins TRBV28 and TRBJ1-2, with 9 nucleotides matching TRBD1. With V trimmed by 4 bases and J by 8 bases, 8 bases remained unmatched. The germline gives CDR1 MDHEN, CDR2 SYDVKM. This CDR3 region has 14 residues. The CDR3 nucleotides are TGTGCCAGCAGTTACGGGACAGGGACTAGCGGCTACACCTTC. Protein: CASSYGTGTSGYTF.

This chain connects TRBV14 to TRBJ2-7; D is ambiguous. CDR3 length: 13 residues. Trimming took 5 bases from V and 3 from J, leaving 11 bases between them. The V gene's germline CDR1 is SGHDN and CDR2 FVKESK. DNA for the CDR3: TGTGCCAGCAGCTCGGTCCCCCACTACGAGCAGTACTTC. Translation: CASSSVPHYEQYF.

This clonotype was counted many times. This chain joins TRBV28 and TRBJ2-1; the match to TRBD2 covers 10 bases. CDR3 size: 16 residues. The germline gives CDR1 MDHEN, CDR2 SYDVKM. The V and J ends lost 6 bases and 1 base, in that order; junction bases with no gene match: 6. This CDR3 is CASSHLLAGSYNEQFF. The CDR3 region has the DNA TGTGCCAGCAGCCACTTACTAGCGGGATCCTACAATGAGCAGTTCTTC. The full variable domain, rest sourced from reference TRBV28 and TRBJ2-1, is DVKVTQSSRYLVKRTGEKVFLECVQDMDHENMFWYRQDPGLGLRLIYFSYDVKMKEKGDIPEGYSVSREKKERFSLILESASTNQTSMYLCASSHLLAGSYNEQFFGPGTRLTVL.

J is TRBJ1-2 and V is TRBV10-3; D uncertain. Germline loops: CDR1 ENHRY, CDR2 SYGVKD. The CDR3 loop spans 13 amino acids. V lost 4 bases and J 3 bases, leaving 9 bases between the germline ends. CDR3 sequence (DNA): TGTGCCATCAGTGTGGAGAGTGACTATGGCTACACCTTC. Protein sequence: CAISVESDYGYTF.

This chain links TRBV4-3 with TRBJ1-5, with 7 positions matching TRBD1. The length of the CDR3 is 19 residues. Germline-derived CDR1 and CDR2 are LGHNA and YSLEER. V lost 4 bases to trimming and J lost 1 base; unmatched junction nucleotides: 16. The CDR3 DNA follows: TGCGCCAGCAGCCTATCCCAGGATCTGACAGGGATGAGCAATCAGCCCCAGCATTTT. It is translated as CASSLSQDLTGMSNQPQHF.

The rearrangement joins TRBV10-3 to TRBJ2-3; 7 nucleotides align to TRBD1. J gave up 3 bases and V 3 bases, and 12 bases lay outside the gene matches. CDR1 and CDR2 from the germline V gene are ENHRY and SYGVKD. The CDR3 has 17 residues. Here the CDR3 DNA reads TGTGCCATCAGTGAATCCCCGGGACAGAGCACAACAGATACGCAGTATTTT. Amino acid sequence: CAISESPGQSTTDTQYF.

This clonotype was counted many times. The chain is built from TRBV7-3 and TRBJ2-5; 8 nucleotides line up with TRBD1. Trimming cost V 5 bases and J 4 bases; bases outside gene matches: 6. The CDR3 sequence is 14 residues long. Germline V lookup: CDR1 SGHTA, CDR2 FQGTGA. CDR3 nucleotide sequence: TGTGCCAGCAGCCCCCAGGGGGCAAGAGAGACCCAGTACTTC. Translation: CASSPQGARETQYF. Drawing the rest from reference TRBV7-3 and TRBJ2-5, the complete variable domain is GAGVSQTPSNKVTEKGKYVELRCDPISGHTALYWYRQSLGQGPEFLIYFQGTGAADDSGLPNDRFFAVRPEGSVSTLKIQRTERGDSAVYLCASSPQGARETQYFGPGTRLLVL.

In this sample, this clonotype turned up many times. The rearrangement links TRBV28 to TRBJ2-1, with 9 bases aligning to TRBD2. CDR3 length: 13 amino acids. Germline V gene sequence: CDR1 MDHEN, CDR2 SYDVKM. The trim removed 1 base at V and 15 bases at J, leaving 7 bases unmatched. CDR3 sequence: CASSLLGGRVLFF. The DNA of the CDR3 is TGTGCCAGCAGTTTATTAGGCGGGAGGGTGTTGTTCTTC.

In this sample, this clonotype turned up a few times. In nucleotides, the CDR3 is TGTGCCAGCAGCCAAGCGGACAGGGCAGGCTCCTACAATGAGCAGTTCTTC. This codes for CASSQADRAGSYNEQFF. This chain joins TRBV14 and TRBJ2-1; TRBD1 agrees at 8 bases. Trimming at V came to 1 base and at J to 0 bases, leaving 5 bases not matched to a gene. Per germline, CDR1 SGHDN and CDR2 FVKESK. The CDR3 has 17 residues. Together with reference TRBV14 and TRBJ2-1, the CDR3 gives the full variable domain: EAGVTQFPSHSVIEKGQTVTLRCDPISGHDNLYWYRRVMGKEIKFLLHFVKESKQDESGMPNNRFLAERTGGTYSTLKVQPAELEDSGVYFCASSQADRAGSYNEQFFGPGTRLTVL.

At least ten counts were recorded for this clonotype. DNA for the CDR3: TGTGCCAGCAGCCAAGGGGACAGAGAAAACATTCAGTACTTC. Translating it yields CASSQGDRENIQYF. The V and J genes are TRBV3-1 and TRBJ2-4; 7 positions match TRBD1. The germline CDR1 and CDR2 sequences are LGHDT and YNNKEL (reference sequence). V shed 1 base and J 5 bases; nucleotides not matched to a gene: 2. The CDR3 contains 14 residues.

This clonotype occurred many times. V gene TRBV30 combines with J gene TRBJ2-1; 7 nucleotides line up with TRBD2. This CDR3 contains 13 residues. V shed 3 bases, J shed 4 bases, and the junction held 3 bases outside the gene matches. The germline V gene encodes CDR1 GTSNPN and CDR2 SVGIG (reference sequence). The CDR3 DNA reads TGTGCCTGGAGCGGGACTACTTACAATGAGCAGTTCTTC. Its protein is CAWSGTTYNEQFF.

The CDR3 DNA follows: TGCAGTGCTAGAGTCCCTTTCTCCTACGAGCAGTACTTC. This codes for CSARVPFSYEQYF. The V call is TRBV20-1, the J call TRBJ2-7; no clear D. Trimming took off 1 base at V and 0 bases at J, with 7 bases between the two ends. The CDR3 totals 13 residues. From germline, CDR1 is DFQATT and CDR2 SNEGSKA (reference sequence).

This clonotype was counted only a few times. The CDR3 nucleotides read TGTGCCAGCAGCGCTTCAAGGGACTCTGAAGCTTTCTTT. It yields the protein CASSASRDSEAFF. J is TRBJ1-1 and V is TRBV7-9; TRBD1 might be the D (5 bases). Between the trimmed V and J ends, which lost 5 bases and 6 bases, there was a span of 13 bases. CDR1 SEHNR and CDR2 FQNEAQ come from the germline V gene (reference sequence). CDR3 length: 13 amino acids.

This chain links TRBV5-1 with TRBJ2-1, with a tentative D call TRBD2 (6 bases). CDR1 is SGHRS and CDR2 is YFSETQ in the germline V gene. There are 15 residues in the CDR3. Trimming stripped 2 bases from V and 4 bases from J, with 13 bases between. CDR3 sequence reads: CASSLYGGGYNEQFF. For the CDR3, the DNA is TGCGCCAGCAGCTTATATGGTGGGGGGTACAATGAGCAGTTCTTC.